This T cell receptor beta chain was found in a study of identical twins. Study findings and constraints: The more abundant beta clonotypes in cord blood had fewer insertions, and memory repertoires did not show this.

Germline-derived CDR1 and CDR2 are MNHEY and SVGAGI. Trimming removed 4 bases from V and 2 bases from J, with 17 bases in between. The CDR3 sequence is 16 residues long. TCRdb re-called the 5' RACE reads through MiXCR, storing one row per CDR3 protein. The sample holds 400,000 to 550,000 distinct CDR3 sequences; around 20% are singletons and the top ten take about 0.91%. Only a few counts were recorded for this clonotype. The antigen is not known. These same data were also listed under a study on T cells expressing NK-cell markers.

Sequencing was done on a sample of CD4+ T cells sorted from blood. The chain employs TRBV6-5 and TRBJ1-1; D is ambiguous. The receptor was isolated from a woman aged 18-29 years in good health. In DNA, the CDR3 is TGTGCCAGCAGTTCCTTAGGGTGGGCACCTAACACTGAAGCTTTCTTT. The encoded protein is CASSSLGWAPNTEAFF.